Sequencing of this T cell receptor beta chain was carried out in a study of cytomegalovirus exposure and HLA in healthy donors. On this clone: Its antigen is undetermined.

Germline CDR1 SGHNT, CDR2 YYREEE (reference sequence). The J segment lost 1 base and the V segment lost 7 bases, leaving 9 bases of the junction unmatched. This CDR3 region has 15 residues. Healthy bone marrow donors made up the donor group. Donors were ostensibly healthy at sampling, although undocumented immune exposures were probable. Study-wide findings and caveats: It was reported that TCR beta sequences correctly inferred the HLA-A and HLA-B alleles for most subjects. Most TCR beta V segments were productive about 87% or about 30% of the time in an earlier analysis.

The PCR had 60 Vbeta and 13 Jbeta primers. Only in-frame clones appear in the TCRdb table, and some are missing; sequencing was by immunoSEQ multiplex PCR. The sample carries some 160,000 clones, 65% to 85% recorded once. This TCR was sampled from a woman aged 40 to 55 in good health and CMV-seropositive. The chain uses TRBV5-4 and TRBJ2-3, with 7 positions matching TRBD1. Specimen: PBMCs. The CDR3 sequence: CASRNPGQRTDTQYF. CDR3 sequence (DNA): TGTGCCAGCCGCAACCCGGGACAGCGCACAGATACGCAGTATTTT.